The present T cell receptor beta chain was sequenced within a study of T cell clonality in common variable immunodeficiency (dated by TCRdb to between 2014 and 2016). What the authors observed across the whole study: CVID subjects shared fewer TCRbeta clones with each other than healthy controls did (p < 0.0001). CVID TCRbeta sequences were reported to have fewer deletions and N-nucleotide insertions and to lack highly modified clones with 13 or more V deletions. According to the authors, figuring out what caused the increased clonality in CVID would require sequencing the repertoires of T cell subpopulations. Correlations of repertoire features with clinical complications were constrained by heterogeneity among patients within the CVID cohort. Increased TCRbeta clonality was found in CVID subjects compared with healthy controls (t-test p = 0.018), with the increase being most characteristic of about a third of subjects. Even though DNA input was the same, control samples had an average of about 80,000 unique sequences each, compared with some 32,000 in CVID samples.

Most CVID patients and most healthy controls were of Caucasian heritage. Heparinized peripheral whole blood samples of roughly 4.5 to 8 ml were collected from each donor. Genomic DNA from adults with common variable immune deficiency (CVID) and from healthy adult controls was used to sequence TCRbeta CDR3 repertoires. The control group comprised some 22 healthy adult volunteers, approximately 12 female and roughly ten male, aged about 23 to 75 years with a mean age of approximately 30. Diluted blood was density-centrifuged over Hypaque 1077 or Ficoll-Paque to isolate peripheral blood mononuclear cells. Unsorted mononuclear cells served as the source of genomic DNA, which was extracted either by Qiagen column purification or by a centrifugation-based method. For sequencing input, CVID and control samples contributed equivalent amounts of genomic DNA. For every sample, a 60 bp segment covering the rearranged TCRbeta CDR3 region was amplified and then sequenced. The immunoSEQ assay, a bias-corrected multiplex PCR combined with high-throughput sequencing, was used to amplify TCRbeta. Per the authors' processing: Every unique nucleotide sequence counted as a clone and was annotated with V, D and J genes, copy number and frequency. Sequences were labeled productive if in frame, and non-productive if out of frame or containing stop codons. As previously described, clonality was computed from Shannon's entropy. The predicted amino acid sequences of productive clones were used to derive the mean CDR3 Kyte-Doolittle hydropathy. The R hclust function was used to hierarchically cluster scaled V gene usage with Manhattan distance and complete linkage. Sharing of clones by CDR3 amino acid sequence was evaluated by resampling 12 repertoires per group over 100 rounds. The repertoires were screened for 65 to 75 published EBV-specific TCRbeta sequences and approximately 240 published CMV-specific TCRbeta sequences. After two CVID samples that produced fewer than 10,000 sequences were dropped from the analysis, around 41 CVID repertoires remained. This is the immuneACCESS table as TCRdb keeps it, with only in-frame sequences that have V and J called. A part of the clones is gone; compared with another copy, unresolved V genes explain less than half, and the rest is unexplained. The V and J calls and clone size come from that table; D and trimming were worked out from the DNA. For this sample the table reports tens of thousands of clones, with no clone seen just once. The ten most abundant clones make up 3.5% to 5.5% of the sample.

The germline V gene provides CDR1 SGHAT and CDR2 FQNNGV. Measured from the cysteine to the phenylalanine, the CDR3 is 12 residues long. Shown are 27 bases from within the CDR3, in frame from base 1. This clone was observed a few times. Its antigen remains undetermined. The read finishes 3 residues shy of the CDR3 end, and the germline J gene is used to complete it. Recombination linked TRBV11-2 to TRBJ1-1; too little of a D gene remains to name it. The specimen was peripheral blood mononuclear cells. This receptor was taken from a person between 18 and 75 years old in good health. The CDR3 corresponds to CASSLAAREAFF. CDR3 DNA (partial): TGTGCCAGCAGCTTAGCAGCTAGAGAA.